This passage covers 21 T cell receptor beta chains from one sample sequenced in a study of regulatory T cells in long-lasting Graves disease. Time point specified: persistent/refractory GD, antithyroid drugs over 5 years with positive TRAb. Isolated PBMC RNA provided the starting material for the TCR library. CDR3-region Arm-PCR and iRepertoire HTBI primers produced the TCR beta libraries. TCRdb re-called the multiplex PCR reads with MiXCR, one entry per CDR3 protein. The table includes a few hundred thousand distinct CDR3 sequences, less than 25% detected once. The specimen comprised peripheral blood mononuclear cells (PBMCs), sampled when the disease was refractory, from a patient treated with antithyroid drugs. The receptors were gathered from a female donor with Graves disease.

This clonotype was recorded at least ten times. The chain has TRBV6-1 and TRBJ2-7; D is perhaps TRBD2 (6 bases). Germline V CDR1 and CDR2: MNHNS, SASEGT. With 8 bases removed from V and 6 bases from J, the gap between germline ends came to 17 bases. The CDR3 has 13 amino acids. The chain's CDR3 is CASATRRLSEQYF. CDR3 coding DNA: TGTGCCAGCGCGACTAGAAGATTGAGCGAGCAGTACTTC.

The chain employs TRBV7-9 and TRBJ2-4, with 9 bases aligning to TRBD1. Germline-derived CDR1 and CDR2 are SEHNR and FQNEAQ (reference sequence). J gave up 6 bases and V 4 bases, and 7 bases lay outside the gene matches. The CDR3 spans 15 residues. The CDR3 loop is CASSSTGGRRNIQYF. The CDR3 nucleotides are TGTGCCAGCAGCTCGACAGGGGGGAGGAGAAACATTCAGTACTTC.

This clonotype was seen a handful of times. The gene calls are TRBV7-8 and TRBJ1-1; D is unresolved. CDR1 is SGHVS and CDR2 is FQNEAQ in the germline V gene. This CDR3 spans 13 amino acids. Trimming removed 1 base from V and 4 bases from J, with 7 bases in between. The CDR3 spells CASSLEWSTEAFF. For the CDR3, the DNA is TGTGCCAGCAGCTTAGAGTGGAGCACTGAAGCTTTCTTT. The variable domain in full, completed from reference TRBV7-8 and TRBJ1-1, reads GAGVSQSPRYKVAKRGQDVALRCDPISGHVSLFWYQQALGQGPEFLTYFQNEAQLDKSGLPSDRFFAERPEGSVSTLKIQRTQQEDSAVYLCASSLEWSTEAFFGQGTRLTVV.

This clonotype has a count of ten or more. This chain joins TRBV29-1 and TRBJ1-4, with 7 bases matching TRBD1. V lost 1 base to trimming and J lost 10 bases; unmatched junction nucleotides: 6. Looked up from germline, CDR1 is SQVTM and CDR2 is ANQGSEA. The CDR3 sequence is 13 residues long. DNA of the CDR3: TGCAGCGTTGAAGGACAGGGCGGTGGAAAACTGTTTTTT. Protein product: CSVEGQGGGKLFF.

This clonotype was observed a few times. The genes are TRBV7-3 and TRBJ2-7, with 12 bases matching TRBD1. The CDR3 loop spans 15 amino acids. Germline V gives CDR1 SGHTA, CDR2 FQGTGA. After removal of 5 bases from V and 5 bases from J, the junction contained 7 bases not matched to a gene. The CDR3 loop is CASSASGDRGHEQYF. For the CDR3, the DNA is TGTGCCAGCAGCGCGTCGGGGGACAGGGGGCACGAGCAGTACTTC.

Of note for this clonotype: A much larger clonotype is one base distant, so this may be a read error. DNA for the CDR3: TGTGCCGGCAGTTACCGGTGGGACGAGCAGTACTTC. As protein: CAGSYRWDEQYF. J is TRBJ2-7 and V is TRBV6-5, with D unresolved. The germline V gene has CDR1 MNHEY and CDR2 SVGAGI. This CDR3 comprises 12 residues.

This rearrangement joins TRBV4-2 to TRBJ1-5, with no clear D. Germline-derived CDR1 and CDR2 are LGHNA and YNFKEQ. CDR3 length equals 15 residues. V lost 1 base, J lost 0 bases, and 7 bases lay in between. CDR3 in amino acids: CASSQADDSNQPQHF. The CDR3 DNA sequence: TGTGCCAGCAGCCAAGCGGATGATAGCAATCAGCCCCAGCATTTT.

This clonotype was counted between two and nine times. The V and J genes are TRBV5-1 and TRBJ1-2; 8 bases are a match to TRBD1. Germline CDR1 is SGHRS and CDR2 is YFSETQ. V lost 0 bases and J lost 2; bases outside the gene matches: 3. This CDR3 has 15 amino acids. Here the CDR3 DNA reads TGCGCCAGCAGCTTGGGCAGGGGGCAAAACTATGGCTACACCTTC. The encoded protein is CASSLGRGQNYGYTF. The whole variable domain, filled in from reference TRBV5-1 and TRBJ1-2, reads KAGVTQTPRYLIKTRGQQVTLSCSPISGHRSVSWYQQTPGQGLQFLFEYFSETQRNKGNFPGRFSGRQFSNSRSEMNVSTLELGDSALYLCASSLGRGQNYGYTFGSGTRLTVV.

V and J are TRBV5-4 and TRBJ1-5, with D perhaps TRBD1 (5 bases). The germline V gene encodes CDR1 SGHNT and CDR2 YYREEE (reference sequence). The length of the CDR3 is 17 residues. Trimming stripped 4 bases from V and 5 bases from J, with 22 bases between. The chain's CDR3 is CASSPSPTGTPYQPQHF. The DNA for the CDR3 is TGTGCCAGCAGCCCCTCCCCGACCGGGACGCCCTATCAGCCCCAGCATTTT.

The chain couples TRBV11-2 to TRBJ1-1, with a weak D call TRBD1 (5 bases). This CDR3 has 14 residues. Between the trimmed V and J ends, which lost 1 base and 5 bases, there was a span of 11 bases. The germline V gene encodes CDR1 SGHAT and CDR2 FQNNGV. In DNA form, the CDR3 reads TGTGCCAGCAGCTTAGGGGGCGGGTTAACTGAAGCTTTCTTT. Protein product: CASSLGGGLTEAFF.

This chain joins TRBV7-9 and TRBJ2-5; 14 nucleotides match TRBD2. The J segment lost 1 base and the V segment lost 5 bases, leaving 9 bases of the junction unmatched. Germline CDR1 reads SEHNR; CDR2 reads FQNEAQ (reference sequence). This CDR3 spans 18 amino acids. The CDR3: CASSQGLAGAASQETQYF. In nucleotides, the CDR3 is TGTGCCAGCAGCCAGGGACTAGCGGGAGCGGCGAGCCAAGAGACCCAGTACTTC.

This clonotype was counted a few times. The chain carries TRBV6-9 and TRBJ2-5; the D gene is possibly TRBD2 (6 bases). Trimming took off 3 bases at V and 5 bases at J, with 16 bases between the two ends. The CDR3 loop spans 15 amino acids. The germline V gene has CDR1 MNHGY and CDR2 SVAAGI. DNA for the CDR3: TGTGCCAGCAGTTACGTGGGAGGAGGTTTGGAGACCCAGTACTTC. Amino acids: CASSYVGGGLETQYF.

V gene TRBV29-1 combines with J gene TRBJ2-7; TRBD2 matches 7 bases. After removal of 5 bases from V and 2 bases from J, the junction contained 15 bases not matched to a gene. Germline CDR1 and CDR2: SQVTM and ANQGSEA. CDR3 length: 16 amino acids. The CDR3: CSVSVWGGEAAYEQYF. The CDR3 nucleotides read TGCAGCGTTTCAGTTTGGGGGGGAGAGGCGGCCTACGAGCAGTACTTC.

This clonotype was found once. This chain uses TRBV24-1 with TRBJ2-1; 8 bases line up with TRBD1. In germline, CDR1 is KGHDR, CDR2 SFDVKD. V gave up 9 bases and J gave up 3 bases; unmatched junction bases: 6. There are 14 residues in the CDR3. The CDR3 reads CATSGQGNYNEQFF. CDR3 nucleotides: TGTGCCACCTCAGGACAGGGAAACTACAATGAGCAGTTCTTC.

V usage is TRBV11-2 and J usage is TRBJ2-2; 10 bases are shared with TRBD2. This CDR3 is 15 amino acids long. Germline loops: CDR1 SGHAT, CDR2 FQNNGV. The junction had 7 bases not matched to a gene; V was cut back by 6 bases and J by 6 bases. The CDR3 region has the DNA TGTGCCAGCAGTTCACTAGCGGGGCAACCCGGGGAGCTGTTTTTT. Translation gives CASSSLAGQPGELFF. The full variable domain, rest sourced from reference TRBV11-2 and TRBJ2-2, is EAGVAQSPRYKIIEKRQSVAFWCNPISGHATLYWYQQILGQGPKLLIQFQNNGVVDDSQLPKDRFSAERLKGVDSTLKIQPAKLEDSAVYLCASSSLAGQPGELFFGEGSRLTVL.

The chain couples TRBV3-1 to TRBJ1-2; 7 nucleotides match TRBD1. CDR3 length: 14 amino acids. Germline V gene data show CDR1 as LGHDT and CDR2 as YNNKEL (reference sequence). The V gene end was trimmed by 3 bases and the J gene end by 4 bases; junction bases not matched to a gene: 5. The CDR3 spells CASSHGDRVYGYTF. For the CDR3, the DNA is TGTGCCAGCAGCCATGGCGACAGGGTCTATGGCTACACCTTC. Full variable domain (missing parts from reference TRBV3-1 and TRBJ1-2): DTAVSQTPKYLVTQMGNDKSIKCEQNLGHDTMYWYKQDSKKFLKIMFSYNNKELIINETVPNRFSPKSPDKAHLNLHINSLELGDSAVYFCASSHGDRVYGYTFGSGTRLTVV.

The CDR3 loop is CASTLGGGHYGYTF. CDR3 in DNA: TGTGCCAGCACCCTGGGGGGGGGACACTATGGCTACACCTTC. The chain combines TRBV9 with TRBJ1-2; possibly TRBD1 for D (5 bases). Trimming removed 6 bases at V and 3 bases at J, with 15 bases between. Germline CDR1 reads SGDLS; CDR2 reads YYNGEE. The CDR3 extends over 14 amino acids.

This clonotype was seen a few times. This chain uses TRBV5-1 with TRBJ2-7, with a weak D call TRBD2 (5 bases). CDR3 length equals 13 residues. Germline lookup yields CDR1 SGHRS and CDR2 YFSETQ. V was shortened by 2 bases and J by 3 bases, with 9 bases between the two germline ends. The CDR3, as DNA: TGCGCCAGCAGCTTTCGGGAAAACTACGAGCAGTACTTC. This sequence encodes CASSFRENYEQYF.

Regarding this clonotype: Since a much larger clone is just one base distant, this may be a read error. Here the CDR3 reads CAGSAEGTNYGYTF. CDR3 bases: TGTGCCGGCAGTGCTGAGGGGACTAACTATGGCTACACCTTC. The chain has TRBV12-3 or TRBV12-4 and TRBJ1-2, with a tentative D call TRBD1 (5 bases). This CDR3 spans 14 amino acids.

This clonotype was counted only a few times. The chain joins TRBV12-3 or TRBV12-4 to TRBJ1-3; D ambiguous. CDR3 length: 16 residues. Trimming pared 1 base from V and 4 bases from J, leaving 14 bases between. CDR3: CASSLGAQILGNTIYF. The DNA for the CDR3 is TGTGCCAGCAGTTTAGGGGCACAGATCCTGGGAAACACCATATATTTT.

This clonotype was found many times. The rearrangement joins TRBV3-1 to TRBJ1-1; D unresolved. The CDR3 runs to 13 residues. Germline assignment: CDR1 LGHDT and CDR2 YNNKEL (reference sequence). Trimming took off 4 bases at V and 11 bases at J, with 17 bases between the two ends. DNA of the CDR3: TGTGCCAGCAGCCCCTCCGACACCTCGCGCGCTTTCTTT. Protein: CASSPSDTSRAFF.